A selection of T cell receptor beta chains follows, all from one sample in a study of blood T cells in healthy people across ages. TCRdb called the 5' RACE reads again in MiXCR, with one record for every CDR3 protein. The data contain about 1 million distinct CDR3 sequences, less than 50% of them singletons. The sequenced sample consisted of blood. The receptors here all came from an older woman in good health. Each CDR3 is given with its conserved first and last residue. The D gene is left open where the match is weak. A clone size is listed for some rows: how often the clone was seen (once, few, many), or a class if it is expanded.

v_call: TRBV20-1; j_call: TRBJ2-7; d_call: NA; clone_size: NA; cdr3_aa: CSATSQSHSYEQYF; cdr3_nt: TGCAGTGCTACTTCACAATCCCATTCCTACGAGCAGTACTTC
v_call: TRBV10-3; j_call: TRBJ1-1; d_call: NA; clone_size: NA; cdr3_aa: CAIRTFGTEAFF; cdr3_nt: TGTGCCATCAGGACCTTTGGGACTGAAGCTTTCTTT
v_call: TRBV6-1; j_call: TRBJ2-5; d_call: NA; clone_size: NA; cdr3_aa: CASSEAPRARKQYF; cdr3_nt: TGTGCCAGCAGTGAAGCGCCGAGGGCGCGCAAGCAGTACTTC
v_call: TRBV10-3; j_call: TRBJ1-2; d_call: NA; clone_size: once; cdr3_aa: CAISASGTGYGYTF; cdr3_nt: TGTGCCATCAGCGCATCCGGGACGGGATATGGCTACACCTTC
v_call: TRBV4-1; j_call: TRBJ2-1; d_call: TRBD2; clone_size: NA; cdr3_aa: CASSQASGPGQFF; cdr3_nt: TGCGCCAGCAGCCAAGCTAGCGGCCCGGGGCAGTTCTTC
v_call: TRBV20-1; j_call: TRBJ2-4; d_call: NA; clone_size: few; cdr3_aa: CSATLTQQGGIQYF; cdr3_nt: TGCAGTGCTACATTAACCCAGCAGGGGGGCATTCAGTACTTC
v_call: TRBV15; j_call: TRBJ2-7; d_call: NA; clone_size: NA; cdr3_aa: CATSRDKYPTGSSYEQYF; cdr3_nt: TGTGCCACCAGCAGAGATAAGTACCCGACAGGTTCATCCTACGAGCAGTACTTC
v_call: TRBV10-3; j_call: TRBJ2-7; d_call: TRBD2; clone_size: NA; cdr3_aa: CAIRDTRGRGNEQYF; cdr3_nt: TGTGCCATCAGGGATACTCGCGGGAGAGGTAACGAGCAGTACTTC
v_call: TRBV2; j_call: TRBJ2-3; d_call: NA; clone_size: NA; cdr3_aa: CASSEDVGHLNTQYF; cdr3_nt: TGTGCCAGCAGTGAAGACGTTGGGCACTTGAATACGCAGTATTTT
v_call: TRBV6-5; j_call: TRBJ2-3; d_call: NA; clone_size: few; cdr3_aa: CASSQGGVTDTQYF; cdr3_nt: TGTGCCAGCAGTCAGGGGGGAGTCACAGATACGCAGTATTTT
v_call: TRBV10-3; j_call: TRBJ2-5; d_call: TRBD2; clone_size: few; cdr3_aa: CAITRGLAGGLQETQYF; cdr3_nt: TGTGCCATCACCCGGGGACTAGCGGGAGGGTTACAAGAGACCCAGTACTTC
v_call: TRBV12-3/TRBV12-4; j_call: TRBJ2-1; d_call: TRBD1; clone_size: once; cdr3_aa: CASSPTGPRNEQFF; cdr3_nt: TGTGCCAGCAGTCCGACAGGGCCCCGCAATGAGCAGTTCTTC
v_call: TRBV25-1; j_call: TRBJ2-1; d_call: NA; clone_size: NA; cdr3_aa: CASSEGGGPFRDEQFF; cdr3_nt: TGTGCCAGCAGTGAAGGTGGAGGGCCTTTTCGGGATGAGCAGTTCTTC
v_call: TRBV6-5; j_call: TRBJ2-5; d_call: TRBD1; clone_size: few; cdr3_aa: CASSYSKTGVQETQYF; cdr3_nt: TGTGCCAGCAGTTACTCGAAGACAGGGGTCCAAGAGACCCAGTACTTC
v_call: TRBV9; j_call: TRBJ2-3; d_call: TRBD2; clone_size: NA; cdr3_aa: CASSVAASGSHTQYF; cdr3_nt: TGTGCCAGCAGCGTAGCGGCTAGCGGGAGTCACACGCAGTATTTT
v_call: TRBV6-2/TRBV6-3; j_call: TRBJ2-2; d_call: NA; clone_size: few; cdr3_aa: CASTSDPKRKFF; cdr3_nt: TGTGCCAGCACTTCCGACCCTAAACGGAAGTTTTTT
v_call: TRBV7-6; j_call: TRBJ2-3; d_call: TRBD2; clone_size: few; cdr3_aa: CASSLATSGSQSGRTDTQYF; cdr3_nt: TGTGCCAGCAGCTTAGCGACTAGCGGGAGCCAGTCTGGGCGCACAGATACGCAGTATTTT
v_call: TRBV6-5; j_call: TRBJ2-7; d_call: NA; clone_size: once; cdr3_aa: CASSATERTGSEQYF; cdr3_nt: TGTGCCAGCAGTGCCACAGAGCGTACAGGGAGCGAGCAGTACTTC
v_call: TRBV30; j_call: TRBJ2-7; d_call: TRBD1; clone_size: NA; cdr3_aa: CAWSALGQGSYEQYF; cdr3_nt: TGTGCCTGGAGTGCCCTCGGACAGGGAAGTTACGAGCAGTACTTC
v_call: TRBV12-3/TRBV12-4; j_call: TRBJ1-5; d_call: NA; clone_size: NA; cdr3_aa: CASSFWGLNQPQHF; cdr3_nt: TGTGCCAGCAGTTTTTGGGGCCTGAATCAGCCCCAGCATTTT
v_call: TRBV24-1; j_call: TRBJ2-3; d_call: TRBD2; clone_size: NA; cdr3_aa: CATSDLKSGSNTQYF; cdr3_nt: TGTGCCACCAGTGATTTAAAAAGCGGGAGTAACACGCAGTATTTT
v_call: TRBV9; j_call: TRBJ1-6; d_call: TRBD1; clone_size: NA; cdr3_aa: CASSGDSAYNSPLHF; cdr3_nt: TGTGCCAGCAGCGGGGACAGCGCCTATAATTCACCCCTCCACTTT
v_call: TRBV2; j_call: TRBJ2-7; d_call: TRBD1; clone_size: NA; cdr3_aa: CAKLTGDEQYF; cdr3_nt: TGTGCCAAACTAACAGGGGACGAGCAGTACTTC
v_call: TRBV28; j_call: TRBJ1-2; d_call: TRBD1; clone_size: NA; cdr3_aa: CASSLTGDLLTAGYTF; cdr3_nt: TGTGCCAGCAGTTTAACAGGGGACCTCTTGACCGCTGGCTACACCTTC
v_call: TRBV20-1; j_call: TRBJ2-1; d_call: NA; clone_size: NA; cdr3_aa: CSARRGPSEYNEQFF; cdr3_nt: TGCAGTGCTAGGCGGGGTCCTAGCGAGTACAATGAGCAGTTCTTC
v_call: TRBV27; j_call: TRBJ1-5; d_call: NA; clone_size: few; cdr3_aa: CASSQRGIGNQPQHF; cdr3_nt: TGTGCCAGCAGTCAGAGAGGGATCGGCAATCAGCCCCAGCATTTT
v_call: TRBV10-3; j_call: TRBJ2-2; d_call: NA; clone_size: NA; cdr3_aa: CAISEGEMDTGELFF; cdr3_nt: TGTGCCATCAGTGAAGGGGAGATGGACACCGGGGAGCTGTTTTTT
v_call: TRBV29-1; j_call: TRBJ2-7; d_call: TRBD2; clone_size: few; cdr3_aa: CSVLGTSGSYEQYF; cdr3_nt: TGCAGCGTTCTCGGGACTAGCGGTTCCTACGAGCAGTACTTC
v_call: TRBV5-1; j_call: TRBJ1-2; d_call: NA; clone_size: NA; cdr3_aa: CASSLSGGDYGCTF; cdr3_nt: TGCGCCAGCAGCTTGTCCGGAGGAGACTATGGCTGCACCTTC
v_call: TRBV12-3/TRBV12-4; j_call: TRBJ2-7; d_call: TRBD1; clone_size: NA; cdr3_aa: CASSSPGTGGYVQYF; cdr3_nt: TGTGCCAGCAGTTCCCCTGGGACAGGGGGCTACGTGCAGTACTTC
v_call: TRBV29-1; j_call: TRBJ2-1; d_call: NA; clone_size: NA; cdr3_aa: CSVEVGGLGYNEQFF; cdr3_nt: TGCAGCGTTGAGGTGGGGGGCCTCGGGTACAATGAGCAGTTCTTC
v_call: TRBV5-1; j_call: TRBJ2-5; d_call: NA; clone_size: NA; cdr3_aa: CASSLREFWTQYF; cdr3_nt: TGCGCCAGCAGCCTCCGGGAATTTTGGACCCAGTACTTC
v_call: TRBV2; j_call: TRBJ2-5; d_call: NA; clone_size: NA; cdr3_aa: CASKPGTNSETQYF; cdr3_nt: TGTGCCAGCAAGCCCGGGACCAATTCCGAGACCCAGTACTTC
v_call: TRBV7-8; j_call: TRBJ2-3; d_call: TRBD2; clone_size: NA; cdr3_aa: CASRGRYSDTQYF; cdr3_nt: TGTGCCAGCCGCGGGAGGTATTCGGATACGCAGTATTTT
v_call: TRBV19; j_call: TRBJ1-1; d_call: NA; clone_size: few; cdr3_aa: CASSPTITNTEAFF; cdr3_nt: TGTGCCAGTAGTCCGACGATTACCAACACTGAAGCTTTCTTT
v_call: TRBV27; j_call: TRBJ1-1; d_call: NA; clone_size: once; cdr3_aa: CASSEEGDTEAFF; cdr3_nt: TGTGCCAGCAGTGAAGAGGGCGACACTGAAGCTTTCTTT
v_call: TRBV2; j_call: TRBJ2-3; d_call: NA; clone_size: NA; cdr3_aa: CASSEEDRQITDTQYF; cdr3_nt: TGTGCCAGCAGTGAAGAGGATCGACAGATCACAGATACGCAGTATTTT
v_call: TRBV7-8; j_call: TRBJ2-5; d_call: NA; clone_size: few; cdr3_aa: CASSLAAHFGQTSNEQYF; cdr3_nt: TGTGCCAGCAGCTTAGCCGCACATTTTGGACAGACGAGCAATGAGCAGTACTTC
v_call: TRBV29-1; j_call: TRBJ2-7; d_call: NA; clone_size: few; cdr3_aa: CSVEDGVGIREQYF; cdr3_nt: TGCAGCGTTGAAGATGGGGTGGGGATCCGCGAGCAGTACTTC
v_call: TRBV3-1; j_call: TRBJ2-4; d_call: TRBD1; clone_size: many; cdr3_aa: CASSRGQAQNIQYF; cdr3_nt: TGTGCCAGCAGTCGAGGACAGGCCCAAAACATTCAGTACTTC
v_call: TRBV4-1; j_call: TRBJ2-5; d_call: TRBD1; clone_size: few; cdr3_aa: CASSQVGQPVRETQYF; cdr3_nt: TGCGCCAGCAGCCAAGTGGGACAGCCTGTTAGGGAGACCCAGTACTTC